This T cell receptor (beta chain) stems from a study of immune cell composition in non-small cell lung cancer (TCRdb year 2017). The study in broad terms: Histologic subtype, mainly lung adenocarcinoma or squamous cell carcinoma, was assigned on the basis of H&E together with p63, CK5, Napsin A and TTF-1 immunohistochemistry. Using Adaptive Biotechnologies, the researchers ran TCR-beta sequencing on approximately 37 paired NSCLC tumour and non-adjacent lung specimens, along with about two dozen tumour-only specimens. In supplementary cohort #1, which comprised around 11 lung adenocarcinoma cases, paired tumour/lung TCR-beta sequencing was performed and TIL populations were generated so that tumour reactivity could be assessed. Several tumour specimens with TCR-beta data were of rare histological subtypes and were excluded from the subtype comparisons. Study-wide findings and limitations: No significant correlation was found between smoking pack-years and tumour TCR-beta clonality. In around ten adenocarcinoma cases, a strong correlation was found between maximal tumour-associated clone frequency and TIL tumour reactivity, whereas no such correlation was found between overall clonality and TIL tumour reactivity. Nearly half of NSCLC cases had tumour-associated clones >0.5%, with more than 70% of squamous carcinomas showing such clones compared with about 31% of adenocarcinomas. The reactivity cohort contained only 9 to 10 cases, and the tumour-reactive clones were not shown to have sequences in common with the dominant in vivo tumour-associated clones.

In regard to this clone: The antigen this receptor binds is unknown. No qualities accompany the bases; no much larger clone lies one base away.

At the junction V is shortened by 4 bases and J by 7 bases, with 8 bases in between. Measured from the cysteine to the phenylalanine, the CDR3 is 12 residues long. The DNA shown is the 36-base CDR3, in frame from base 1. The germline V gene gives CDR1 as SNHLY and CDR2 as FYNNEI. A two-step multiplex PCR amplified TCR-beta CDR3 regions from genomic DNA, and the second step of the PCR added Illumina-compatible adaptors. TCR-beta immunosequencing was performed on an Illumina platform as a commercial immunoSEQ service. In the authors' own workflow: Repertoires were described by productive clonality and by Top 10 Clones, which is the percentage of T-cell templates coming from the ten most frequent sequences. Values for productive clonality spanned 0 to 1, where a value of 1 indicated a monoclonal population. Tumour-associated clones were defined as sequences comprising at least 0.1% of tumour T-cell templates but absent from matched non-adjacent lung, identified via log10 scatter plots. Analyses were done in GraphPad Prism7 and R, with Student's t-tests for two-group comparisons, ANOVA for stages, and linear regression for relationships. TCRdb's version of the immuneACCESS table is confined to in-frame rearrangements and falls short of the full clone set. An unresolved V gene accounts for under half of the shortfall where checked; the remainder is of unknown origin. V and J calls and clone size are copied from that table; D and trimming were computed from the DNA. The sample contains over 15,000 clones, 77% of them found a single time. 9.8% of the sample comes from the top ten.

Normal lung samples came from the same patient and were non-adjacent lung tissue collected as far from the tumour as possible, with a minimum distance of 3 cm. Genomic DNA was extracted with the QIAamp DNA kit from frozen aliquots of unsorted single-cell suspensions. Tissues were received within 2 hours of resection and processed immediately into single-cell suspensions. Tissue was mechanically dissociated and enzymatically digested with DNase I, collagenase I and hyaluronidase for 25 to 35 minutes at 37 °C, then filtered and RBC-lysed. The sample also formed part of further work on CD4 T cells in lung cancer. Taken from the second paper: In the study, blood T cells of NSCLC patients were screened for responses to candidate mutation-encoded neoepitopes, and neoantigen-specific CD4+ T-cell clones and TCRs were isolated. A few patients undergoing curative-intent resections for stage I-III non-small cell lung cancer provided the tumor and non-adjacent lung tissue. Lung adenocarcinoma or squamous cell carcinoma was present in the resected patients, who were aged 60 to 69 at blood donation and were mostly former smokers. Before blood donation, patients had received treatments including platinum chemotherapy, and some received nivolumab or pembrolizumab. Some responses derived from blood might reflect in vitro priming of naive T cells or cross-reactivity instead of memory responses to the cancer. The frequency of neoantigen-specific clonotypes in tumor resections, non-adjacent lung and cultured T-cell products was tracked by TCRB deep sequencing. TCRB sequence data were analyzed with the kit provider's software, and tumor enrichment of clonotype templates was tested with Fisher's exact test.

The chain was built from TRBV2 and TRBJ1-5; the D gene is perhaps TRBD1, on 5 matching bases. The receptor was isolated from a human donor with non-small cell lung cancer. The sequencing input was non-adjacent lung tissue. The DNA sequence is given as TGTGCCAGCAGTGCAAAGGGGCAGCCCCAGCATTTT. It specifies CASSAKGQPQHF.